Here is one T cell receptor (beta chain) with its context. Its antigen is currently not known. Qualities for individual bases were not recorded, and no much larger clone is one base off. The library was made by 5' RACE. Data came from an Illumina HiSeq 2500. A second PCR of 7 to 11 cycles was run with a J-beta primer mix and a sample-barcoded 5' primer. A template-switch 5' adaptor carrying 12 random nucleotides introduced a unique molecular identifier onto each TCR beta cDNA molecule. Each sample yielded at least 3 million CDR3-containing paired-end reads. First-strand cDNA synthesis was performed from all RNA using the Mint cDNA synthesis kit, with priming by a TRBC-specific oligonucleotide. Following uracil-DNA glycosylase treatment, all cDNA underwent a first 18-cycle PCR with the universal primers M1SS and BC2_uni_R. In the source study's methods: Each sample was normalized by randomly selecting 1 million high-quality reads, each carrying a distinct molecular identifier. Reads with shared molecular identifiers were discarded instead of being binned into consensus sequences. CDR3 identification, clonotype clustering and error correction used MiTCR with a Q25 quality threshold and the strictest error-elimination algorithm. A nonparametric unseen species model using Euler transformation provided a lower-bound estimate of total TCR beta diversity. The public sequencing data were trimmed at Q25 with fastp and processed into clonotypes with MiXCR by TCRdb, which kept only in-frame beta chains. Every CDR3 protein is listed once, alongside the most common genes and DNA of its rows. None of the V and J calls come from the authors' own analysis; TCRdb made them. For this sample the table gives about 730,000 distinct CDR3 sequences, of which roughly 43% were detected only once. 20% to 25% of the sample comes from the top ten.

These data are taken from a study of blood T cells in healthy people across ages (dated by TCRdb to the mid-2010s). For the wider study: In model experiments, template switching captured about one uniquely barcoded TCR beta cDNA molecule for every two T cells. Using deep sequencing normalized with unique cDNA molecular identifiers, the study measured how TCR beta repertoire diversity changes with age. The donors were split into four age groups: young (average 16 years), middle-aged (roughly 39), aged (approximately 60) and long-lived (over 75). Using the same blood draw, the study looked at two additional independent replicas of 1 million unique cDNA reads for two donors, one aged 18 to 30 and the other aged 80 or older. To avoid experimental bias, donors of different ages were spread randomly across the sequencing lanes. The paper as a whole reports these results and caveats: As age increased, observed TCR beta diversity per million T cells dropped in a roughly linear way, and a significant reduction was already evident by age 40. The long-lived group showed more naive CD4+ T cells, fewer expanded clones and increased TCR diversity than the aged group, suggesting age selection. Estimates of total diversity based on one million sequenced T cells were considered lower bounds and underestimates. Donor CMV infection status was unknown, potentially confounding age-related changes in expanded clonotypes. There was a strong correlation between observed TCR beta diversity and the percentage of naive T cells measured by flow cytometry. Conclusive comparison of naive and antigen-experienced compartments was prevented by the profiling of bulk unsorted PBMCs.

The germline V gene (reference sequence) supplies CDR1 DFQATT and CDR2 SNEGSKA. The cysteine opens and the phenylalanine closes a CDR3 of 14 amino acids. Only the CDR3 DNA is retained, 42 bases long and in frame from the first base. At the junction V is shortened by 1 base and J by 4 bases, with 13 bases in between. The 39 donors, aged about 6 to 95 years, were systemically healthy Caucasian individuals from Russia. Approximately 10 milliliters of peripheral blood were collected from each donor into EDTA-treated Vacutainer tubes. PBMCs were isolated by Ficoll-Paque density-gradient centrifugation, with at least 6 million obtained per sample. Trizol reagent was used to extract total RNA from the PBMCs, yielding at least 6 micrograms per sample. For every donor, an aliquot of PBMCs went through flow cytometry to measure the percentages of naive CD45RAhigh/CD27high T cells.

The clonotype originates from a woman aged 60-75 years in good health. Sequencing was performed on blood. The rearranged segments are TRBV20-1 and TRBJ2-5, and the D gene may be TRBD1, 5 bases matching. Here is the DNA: TGCAGTGCTAGAGTTGGGTCAGGGTCAGAGACCCAGTACTTC. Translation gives CSARVGSGSETQYF.